The rows below give T cell receptor beta chains drawn from one sample of a study of early stage breast cancer tumors. Assay: immunoSEQ multiplex PCR; the TCRdb copy retains only in-frame clones and omits some. This table has more than 55,000 clones, more than 60% appearing once. The specimen was blood. These receptors came from a person aged 30 to 40 with breast cancer. The CDR3 runs from the conserved cysteine through the conserved F or W. The order of the fields is clone size, J gene, D gene, V gene, CDR3 protein, CDR3 DNA. The D gene is left open where the match is weak. Size is stated for part of the rows, as once, few or many counts, or as a class when the clone is expanded.

clone_size: NA; j_call: TRBJ1-1; d_call: NA; v_call: TRBV11-2; cdr3_aa: CASSHKGGVSDNTEAFF; cdr3_nt: TGTGCCAGCAGCCACAAAGGAGGAGTGTCGGACAACACTGAAGCTTTCTTT
clone_size: NA; j_call: TRBJ1-1; d_call: TRBD1; v_call: TRBV7-2; cdr3_aa: CASSLRGDRGGTEAFF; cdr3_nt: TGTGCCAGCAGCTTAAGGGGGGACAGGGGGGGTACTGAAGCTTTCTTT
clone_size: NA; j_call: TRBJ2-7; d_call: NA; v_call: TRBV4-3; cdr3_aa: CASSQSPSAYEQYF; cdr3_nt: TGCGCCAGCAGCCAATCCCCCTCGGCATACGAGCAGTACTTC
clone_size: NA; j_call: TRBJ2-3; d_call: NA; v_call: TRBV14; cdr3_aa: CASSRSGALHSTDTQYF; cdr3_nt: TGTGCCAGCAGCCGTTCGGGGGCACTTCATAGCACAGATACGCAGTATTTT
clone_size: NA; j_call: TRBJ2-7; d_call: NA; v_call: TRBV10-3; cdr3_aa: CAICFGVGYEQYF; cdr3_nt: TGTGCCATCTGTTTCGGGGTGGGGTACGAGCAGTACTTC
clone_size: few; j_call: TRBJ2-7; d_call: NA; v_call: TRBV19; cdr3_aa: CASRDHTSYEQYF; cdr3_nt: TGTGCCAGTAGGGATCATACCTCCTACGAGCAGTACTTC
clone_size: NA; j_call: TRBJ2-7; d_call: TRBD1; v_call: TRBV6-5; cdr3_aa: CASRRTGRSNYEQYF; cdr3_nt: TGTGCCAGCAGGCGGACAGGTCGATCGAATTACGAGCAGTACTTC
clone_size: NA; j_call: TRBJ1-2; d_call: NA; v_call: TRBV5-5; cdr3_aa: CASRPGSRAPNYGYTF; cdr3_nt: TGTGCCAGCAGACCCGGGTCAAGGGCCCCTAACTATGGCTACACCTTC
clone_size: few; j_call: TRBJ2-7; d_call: TRBD2; v_call: TRBV6-5; cdr3_aa: CASSYSGLEGYEQYF; cdr3_nt: TGTGCCAGCAGTTACTCAGGACTAGAGGGCTACGAGCAGTACTTC
clone_size: NA; j_call: TRBJ2-7; d_call: TRBD1; v_call: TRBV11-2; cdr3_aa: CASLRTGGYEQYF; cdr3_nt: TGTGCCAGCCTTCGGACAGGGGGCTACGAGCAGTACTTC
clone_size: once; j_call: TRBJ1-2; d_call: TRBD1; v_call: TRBV6-5; cdr3_aa: CASSLDRSYGYTF; cdr3_nt: TGTGCCAGCAGTCTGGACAGGTCCTATGGCTACACCTTC
clone_size: NA; j_call: TRBJ1-2; d_call: NA; v_call: TRBV11-2; cdr3_aa: CASGFGRVNYGYTF; cdr3_nt: TGTGCCAGCGGCTTTGGCAGGGTCAACTATGGCTACACCTTC
clone_size: NA; j_call: TRBJ1-2; d_call: NA; v_call: TRBV6-5; cdr3_aa: CASSYPMEAPYGYTF; cdr3_nt: TGTGCCAGCAGTTATCCAATGGAGGCCCCCTATGGCTACACCTTC
clone_size: NA; j_call: TRBJ1-5; d_call: NA; v_call: TRBV27; cdr3_aa: CASRDNKASSNQPQHF; cdr3_nt: TGTGCCAGCAGGGACAACAAAGCCTCCAGCAATCAGCCCCAGCATTTT
clone_size: NA; j_call: TRBJ1-5; d_call: TRBD1; v_call: TRBV4-1; cdr3_aa: CASSGTGSNQPQHF; cdr3_nt: TGCGCCAGTTCCGGGACAGGGAGCAATCAGCCCCAGCATTTT
clone_size: NA; j_call: TRBJ2-2; d_call: TRBD2; v_call: TRBV4-1; cdr3_aa: CASSPQRGSSTGELFF; cdr3_nt: TGCGCCAGCAGCCCCCAGCGGGGGTCGAGCACCGGGGAGCTGTTTTTT
clone_size: NA; j_call: TRBJ2-7; d_call: NA; v_call: TRBV5-4; cdr3_aa: CASTDRTAYEQYF; cdr3_nt: TGTGCCAGCACTGACCGGACAGCCTACGAGCAGTACTTC